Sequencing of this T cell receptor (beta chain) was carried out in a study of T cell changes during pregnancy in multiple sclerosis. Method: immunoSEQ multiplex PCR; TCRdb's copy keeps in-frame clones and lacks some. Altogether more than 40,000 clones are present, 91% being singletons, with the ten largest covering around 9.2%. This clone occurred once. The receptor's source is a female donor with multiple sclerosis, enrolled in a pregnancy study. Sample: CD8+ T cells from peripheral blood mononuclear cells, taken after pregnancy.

CDR3 amino acids: CASSPNVDEQYF. CDR3 in DNA: TGTGCCAGCAGCCCCAATGTAGACGAGCAGTACTTC. The chain is built from TRBV11-1 and TRBJ2-7; D unresolved. Between the trimmed V and J ends, which lost 5 bases and 5 bases, there was a span of 10 bases. Germline assignment: CDR1 SGHAT and CDR2 FQDESV (reference sequence). CDR3 length: 12 amino acids.